The rows below give T cell receptor beta chains drawn from one sample of a study of pediatric ulcerative colitis. Clones were sequenced by immunoSEQ multiplex PCR, and TCRdb holds only the in-frame ones, with some missing. The data contain fewer than 40,000 clones, less than 85% of them singletons. The sequenced sample consisted of blood. The receptors originated from a girl aged 5 to 17 with moderate ulcerative colitis. Both conserved end residues are part of each CDR3. The D gene is left open where the match is weak. The size entry is marked missing in some rows and otherwise reads once, few, many or a size class.

CDR3aa: CASSQPNGGRSDTEAFF
CDR3nt: TGTGCCAGCAGCCAACCCAATGGCGGGCGTTCTGACACTGAAGCTTTCTTT
abundance: -
v_gene: TRBV5-4
j_gene: TRBJ1-1
d_gene: -

CDR3aa: CAWLAGENYEQYF
CDR3nt: TGTGCCTGGTTAGCGGGAGAAAACTACGAGCAGTACTTC
abundance: -
v_gene: TRBV30
j_gene: TRBJ2-7
d_gene: TRBD2

CDR3aa: CASSLSGGARETQYF
CDR3nt: TGTGCCAGCAGTTTATCTGGGGGGGCTCGGGAGACCCAGTACTTC
abundance: -
v_gene: TRBV28
j_gene: TRBJ2-5
d_gene: -

CDR3aa: CASSPLSGSNQPQHF
CDR3nt: TGTGCCAGCAGCCCCTTGTCAGGGTCCAATCAGCCCCAGCATTTT
abundance: -
v_gene: TRBV5-5
j_gene: TRBJ1-5
d_gene: -

CDR3aa: CASALQTRTDTQYF
CDR3nt: TGTGCCAGCGCCCTACAAACAAGAACAGATACGCAGTATTTT
abundance: -
v_gene: TRBV28
j_gene: TRBJ2-3
d_gene: -

CDR3aa: CASSQEPGAITGELFF
CDR3nt: TGCGCCAGCAGCCAAGAGCCAGGGGCTATCACCGGGGAGCTGTTTTTT
abundance: -
v_gene: TRBV4-1
j_gene: TRBJ2-2
d_gene: -

CDR3aa: CASSGQGDQPQHF
CDR3nt: TGTGCCAGCAGTGGACAGGGGGACCAGCCCCAGCATTTT
abundance: -
v_gene: TRBV2
j_gene: TRBJ1-5
d_gene: TRBD1

CDR3aa: CASSGGTNSPLHF
CDR3nt: TGTGCCAGCTCAGGGGGAACGAATTCACCCCTCCACTTT
abundance: -
v_gene: TRBV18
j_gene: TRBJ1-6
d_gene: -

CDR3aa: CASSLAAGESYEQYF
CDR3nt: TGTGCCAGCAGCTTAGCTGCGGGAGAGTCCTACGAGCAGTACTTC
abundance: -
v_gene: TRBV11-3
j_gene: TRBJ2-7
d_gene: TRBD2

CDR3aa: CASSLGTGSNQPQHF
CDR3nt: TGTGCCAGCAGCCTCGGGACAGGGAGCAATCAGCCCCAGCATTTT
abundance: -
v_gene: TRBV27
j_gene: TRBJ1-5
d_gene: TRBD1

CDR3aa: CASSPPSGLAPHFYEQYF
CDR3nt: TGTGCCAGCTCACCTCCCTCCGGACTAGCCCCCCATTTCTACGAGCAGTACTTC
abundance: -
v_gene: TRBV18
j_gene: TRBJ2-7
d_gene: TRBD2

CDR3aa: CAISESEGGDNQPQHF
CDR3nt: TGTGCCATCAGTGAGTCCGAAGGGGGGGACAATCAGCCCCAGCATTTT
abundance: -
v_gene: TRBV10-3
j_gene: TRBJ1-5
d_gene: -

CDR3aa: CASSQSGPWNTEAFF
CDR3nt: TGCGCCAGCAGTCAATCGGGGCCTTGGAACACTGAAGCTTTCTTT
abundance: few
v_gene: TRBV23-1
j_gene: TRBJ1-1
d_gene: -

CDR3aa: CASSLSGGRYEQYF
CDR3nt: TGTGCCAGCAGTTTATCAGGGGGAAGGTACGAGCAGTACTTC
abundance: -
v_gene: TRBV27
j_gene: TRBJ2-7
d_gene: -

CDR3aa: CASSFTFNYEQYF
CDR3nt: TGTGCCAGCAGCTTCACTTTTAACTACGAGCAGTACTTC
abundance: -
v_gene: TRBV7-9
j_gene: TRBJ2-7
d_gene: -

CDR3aa: CASSSRGTGEYSNQPQHF
CDR3nt: TGTGCCAGCAGCTCCCGGGGGACAGGGGAATATAGCAATCAGCCCCAGCATTTT
abundance: -
v_gene: TRBV21-1
j_gene: TRBJ1-5
d_gene: -

CDR3aa: CASSLGREVNTEAFF
CDR3nt: TGCGCCAGCAGCCTAGGCAGGGAGGTGAACACTGAAGCTTTCTTT
abundance: -
v_gene: TRBV4-1
j_gene: TRBJ1-1
d_gene: -

CDR3aa: CASSPLALLAGGGEQFF
CDR3nt: TGTGCCAGCAGCCCCTTGGCTCTACTAGCGGGAGGGGGTGAGCAGTTCTTC
abundance: -
v_gene: TRBV7-8
j_gene: TRBJ2-1
d_gene: TRBD2